The subject of this entry is one TCR beta chain. This sample was included in a study of blood T cells in healthy people across ages. The germline V gene encodes CDR1 MGHRA and CDR2 YSYEKL. Trimming stripped 0 bases from V and 9 bases from J, with 9 bases between. CDR3 length equals 14 residues. Alongside a J-beta primer mix, a sample-barcoded 5' primer served in a second PCR lasting about 7 to 12 cycles. TCRdb redid the calling of the 5' RACE reads with MiXCR, one entry per CDR3 protein. The sample has 1,300,000 or so distinct CDR3 sequences, 59% seen once. This sequence was found in a man between 18 and 35 years old in good health. Sequenced sample: blood. The rearrangement uses TRBV4-1 and TRBJ1-6; D is possibly TRBD1 (6 bases). This CDR3 is CASSQEARGSPLHF. The CDR3, as DNA: TGCGCCAGCAGCCAAGAGGCCAGGGGTTCACCCCTCCACTTT.